The T cell receptor (beta chain) described here comes from a study of cytomegalovirus exposure and HLA in healthy donors (dated by TCRdb to the late 2010s). As for the study more broadly: An earlier analysis of around 600 of the donors reported approximately 270 Gb of sequence data and about 100 million unique TCR beta sequences from about 200 million T cells. HLA typing covered class I and class II loci at four-digit resolution. The study was designed to test whether signatures of past pathogen exposure could be identified by cataloging public T cell receptors. The number of donors typed differed by locus, with roughly 620-640 for A, B, C, DRB1 and DQB1, roughly 520 for DQA1, approximately 570 for DPA1, and around 430 for DPB1. An early release that covered some 630 HLA-typed donors contained approximately 300 gigabases of sequencing data and tens of millions of unique TCR sequences. A later genetic analysis took genome-wide SNP genotypes for about 60% of the roughly 670 donors and used that subset as a discovery cohort. In addition to the first cohort of 666 subjects, a separate validation cohort of over 90 different subjects was used. Of the roughly 400 genotyped donors, approximately 80% fell in the genetic ancestry cluster associated with self-reported Caucasian donors. In a later analysis, previously published TCR beta repertoires from about 670 donors were re-analyzed and high-resolution HLA genotyping was added so that TCR occurrence patterns could be studied. The later analysis used no new phenotypic data to find candidate immune exposures, relying instead on TCR beta sequences and their occurrence across donors. Because of strong linkage in the cohort, roughly five DR-DQ haplotypes were treated as single units for association and clustering. An earlier analysis of fewer than 750 of the donors used high-throughput TCR beta sequencing to judge whether each TCR beta V gene segment behaved as functional or pseudogenic. Using immunosequencing, the study profiled T cell repertoires from some 670 subjects and related those repertoires to cytomegalovirus serostatus. Among roughly 400 genotyped donors of the cohort, an average of approximately 230,000 unique TCR beta nucleotide sequences were sequenced per donor, around a sixth of them non-productive. Every repertoire in the discovery cohort had been generated on one and the same sequencing platform. Donor age, sex, ethnicity and CMV serostatus were compiled alongside the repertoire data. To predict cytomegalovirus infection status, the study brought together high-throughput TCR immunosequencing, statistical association of individual TCRs with disease status, and machine learning. Overall study results and their limits: Because counts were too low, 15 or so rarely observed V segments, including chromosome 9 orphons, were excluded from the earlier analysis of fewer than 650 of the donors. When HLA alleles, especially DR and DQ, strongly co-occurred, attributing TCR associations to individual alleles was difficult. In this cohort, only TCR beta chains were sequenced, and detectable features were limited by the absence of alpha or paired-chain data. While some public TCRs were present in many individuals, most TCR sequences turned up only very rarely across donors. At a false discovery rate of 0.05, a later analysis linked 16,000 or so TCR beta sequences to specific HLA alleles. A later analysis found that most CMV-associated TCR beta chains appeared HLA-restricted, with HLA associations seemingly driven largely by CMV exposure. A later genetic analysis associated a missense DCLRE1C variant with V-gene and J-gene trimming of TCR beta chains, and an independent cohort replicated the association. In a later analysis, HLA-associated TCR beta chains showed more clonal expansion and lower generation probabilities than non-associated chains that were equally common. In a later analysis, several top co-occurrence clusters were reported to appear linked to parvovirus B19, influenza, CMV and Epstein-Barr virus. The presence/absence analyses assumed that sequencing depth was roughly uniform across donors, and that assumption may not be true. A further reported finding was that TCR beta sequences accurately predicted the HLA-A and HLA-B alleles for most subjects in the first cohort. According to a later analysis, TCR association rates differed among HLA loci, with DRB1 alleles showing the most associated TCRs and HLA-C alleles showing the fewest. A total of roughly 160 TCR beta chains were listed by the study as associated with cytomegalovirus. A cluster of highly shared sequence variants was judged likely to represent a technical artifact of the sequencing pipeline. Correlated functional status among segregating V segments might reflect linkage disequilibrium, but an unknown experimental factor could not be ruled out. Because the 87-base-pair reads could not distinguish some IMGT-functional V segments, including TRBV6-2 and TRBV6-3, those segments were excluded. In vitro tests confirmed that a few of the cytomegalovirus-associated TCR beta chains recognize cytomegalovirus antigens. HLA typing was unavailable for some donors at each locus, so association tests used only the typed subset. An earlier analysis of some 560 of the donors showed that most TCR beta V segments appeared in productive rearrangements either about 90% or about 30% of the time, which broadly matched IMGT annotations. In a later genetic analysis, fewer N-insertions in productive TCRs were reported among donors in an Asian-associated ancestry cluster than the approximately 710-donor mean. The authors suggested that the approach could potentially be extended to other disease states and immunological phenotypes. CMV serostatus was the only immune exposure information available for the cohort. In both the original and validation cohorts, the classifier was reported to diagnose cytomegalovirus status with high specificity and sensitivity.

In regard to this clone: Its antigen target is currently unknown. Base qualities were left out, and no much larger clone turns up one base away. The same CDR3 arises from other DNA sequences in this sample as well.

The cohort comprised approximately 700 healthy bone marrow donors. All cohort members were sampled while nominally healthy, although unrecorded immune exposures were likely present. The donor tested CMV seronegative, placing the donor among the 300 to 450 seronegative members of the cohort. Each donor provided a peripheral blood sample, and peripheral blood mononuclear cells were used for TCR beta sequencing. Genomic DNA extraction from the blood cell samples was performed with the Qiagen DNeasy Blood Extraction Kit. The library relied on the immunoSEQ multiplex PCR assay. The multiplex PCR relied on a mix of 60 forward primers for TCR Vbeta segments and 13 reverse primers for TCR Jbeta segments. Amplification of the CDR3 region of rearranged TCR beta genes was performed with a multiplex PCR assay on genomic DNA. The amplified TCR beta libraries were sequenced on the Illumina HiSeq System as 87-base-pair reads. The published analysis was carried out like this. A later analysis tallied 70 million to 100 million unique TCR beta chains across the 660 or so repertoires, and some 10 million of those chains were shared by two or more donors. To remove PCR and sequencing errors, raw reads were error-corrected and collapsed into unique sequences using a nearest-neighbor algorithm that merged closely related sequences. Alignment of CDR3 sequences to IMGT reference sequences was used to assign V, D and J gene segments. Each retained sequence needed at least a six-nucleotide match to both a V gene segment and a J gene segment. A rearrangement counted as productive if the CDR3 had no stop codons and remained in frame with V and J, and every other rearrangement counted as non-productive. CDR3 was defined according to IMGT convention as the region running from the second conserved V-encoded cysteine to the conserved J-encoded phenylalanine. The earlier analysis of 587 of the donors excluded sequences that lacked an unambiguous match to a single V gene segment. In an earlier analysis of 450 to 750 of the donors, a V segment was called functional when productive rearrangements were above 56.7%, and segregating when the standard deviation between donors exceeded 5%. To diagnose cytomegalovirus status from the catalog of TCR beta chain sequences, a statistical classification framework was built. V and J gene assignment, in a later analysis, came from comparing TCR nucleotide sequences with IMGT/GENE-DB human TR gene sequences. In a later analysis, CDR3 sequences and most-parsimonious VDJ recombination scenarios were assigned using the TCRdist pipeline. A later analysis defined each TCR beta chain by its CDR3 amino acid sequence plus V-gene family, and excluded reads lacking a unique V-gene family. To address suspected cross-contamination and a sequencing artifact, a later analysis removed roughly 580 highly shared, low-generation-probability nucleotide sequences. In a later analysis, a clonal expansion index for each public chain was calculated from normalized within-repertoire ranks of inferred template counts. In a later analysis, generation probabilities were computed using a VDJ recombination model fitted to out-of-frame rearrangements, and the results were checked against IGoR. In a later analysis, TCR-TCR, TCR-HLA and TCR-CMV co-occurrence was scored with hypergeometric tests, and a repertoire-size bias correction was applied to TCR pairs. To estimate false discovery rates, a later analysis permuted the HLA or CMV assignments 20 times. In a later analysis, co-occurring TCRs were grouped using DBSCAN, with TCRdist sequence similarity added in when clustering inside HLA-allele-positive subsets. Co-occurrence clustering excluded repertoires with fewer than 30,000 or more than 120,000 public chains, plus five with anomalous nucleotide sharing. Held by TCRdb, this immuneACCESS table contains in-frame sequences only and omits some clones. Under half of the omission traces to an unresolved V gene where checked; the cause of the rest is unknown. The DNA gave D and trimming, while V, J and clone size come from that table. This sample is represented by approximately 200,000 clones; 65% to 80% of them were singletons. Around 15% of the sample is held by the ten biggest clonotypes.

From the germline V gene, CDR1 is MGHRA and CDR2 is YSYEKL. The CDR3 sequence holds 18 residues, the cysteine and phenylalanine included. The kept DNA is CDR3 alone, 54 bases in frame from the first base. For this chain, trimming is 0 bases at the V end and 0 bases at the J end, and the number of junction bases without a gene match is 8. The chain was built from TRBV4-1 and TRBJ2-5, with 9 middle bases fitting TRBD2. The sequence was collected from a man aged 40-50 years in good health and CMV-seronegative. Sequenced input: PBMCs. Here the CDR3 is given as CASSQELAGGPYQETQYF. The bases read TGCGCCAGCAGCCAAGAGCTGGCGGGAGGGCCGTACCAAGAGACCCAGTACTTC.